What follows describes a single TCR beta chain. Its antigen is undetermined. Compared with germline, one end of the junction differs, possibly owing to a read error. The patients chosen for sequencing had shown expansion of CD8+CD57+ cells (detected by flow cytometry). The data were obtained in a study of CD8+CD57+ T cells in acquired aplastic anemia. According to the study, genomic DNA was the template for TCR beta VDJ and CDR3 profiling. TCRdb reprocessed the reads with MiXCR, giving one entry per CDR3 protein. This sample has 270,000 or so distinct CDR3 sequences, with 70% to 85% found just once. This CDR3 has 14 residues. Germline V lookup: CDR1 SEHNR, CDR2 FQNEAQ (reference sequence). Study-wide findings and caveats: Researchers report that approximately 28 CD8+ CDR3 sequences appeared in both patients and controls.

Sequences were obtained from sorted CD4+, CD8+, or CD8+CD57+ T cells (not recorded which) from PBMCs. This rearrangement joins TRBV7-9 to TRBJ2-3; a possible D gene is TRBD2 (6 bases). The sequence came from a human donor with aplastic anemia. CDR3 sequence: CASTLARGPDTQNF. The CDR3 bases are TGTGCCAGCACCCTAGCGAGGGGCCCCGATACGCAGAACTTT. The full variable domain, with the rest looked up from reference TRBV7-9 and TRBJ2-3, is DTGVSQNPRHKITKRGQNVTFRCDPISEHNRLYWYRQTLGQGPEFLTYFQNEAQLEKSRLLSDRFSAERPKGSFSTLEIQRTEQGDSAMYLCASTLARGPDTQNFGPGTRLTVL.